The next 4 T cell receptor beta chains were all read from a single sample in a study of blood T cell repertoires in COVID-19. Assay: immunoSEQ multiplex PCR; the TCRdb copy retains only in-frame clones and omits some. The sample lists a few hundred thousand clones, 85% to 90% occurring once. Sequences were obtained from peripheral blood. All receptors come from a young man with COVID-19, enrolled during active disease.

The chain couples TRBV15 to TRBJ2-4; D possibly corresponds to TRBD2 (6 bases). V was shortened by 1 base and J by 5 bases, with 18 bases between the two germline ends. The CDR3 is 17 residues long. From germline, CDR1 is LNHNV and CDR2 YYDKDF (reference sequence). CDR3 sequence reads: CATSRGSGGVDENIQYF. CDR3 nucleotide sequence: TGTGCCACCAGCAGAGGTTCAGGCGGGGTAGACGAAAACATTCAGTACTTC.

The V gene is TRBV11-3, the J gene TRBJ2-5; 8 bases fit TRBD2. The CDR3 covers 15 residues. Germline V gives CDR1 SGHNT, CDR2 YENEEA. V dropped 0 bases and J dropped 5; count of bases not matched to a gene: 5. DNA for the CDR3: TGTGCCAGCAGCTTAGACGTTAGCGGGACCGAGACCCAGTACTTC. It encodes CASSLDVSGTETQYF.

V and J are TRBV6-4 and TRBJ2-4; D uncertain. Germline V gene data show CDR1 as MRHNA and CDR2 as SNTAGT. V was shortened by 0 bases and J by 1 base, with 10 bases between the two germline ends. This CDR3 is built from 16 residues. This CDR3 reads CASSDSPGSAKNIQYF. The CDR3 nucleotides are TGTGCCAGCAGTGACTCCCCCGGGTCCGCCAAAAACATTCAGTACTTC.

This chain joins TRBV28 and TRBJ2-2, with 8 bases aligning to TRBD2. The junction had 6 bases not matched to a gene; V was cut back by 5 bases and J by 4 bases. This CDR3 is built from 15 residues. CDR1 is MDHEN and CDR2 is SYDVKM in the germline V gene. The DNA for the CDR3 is TGTGCCAGCAGTGCGACTAGCGTACTCACCGGGGAGCTGTTTTTT. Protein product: CASSATSVLTGELFF.